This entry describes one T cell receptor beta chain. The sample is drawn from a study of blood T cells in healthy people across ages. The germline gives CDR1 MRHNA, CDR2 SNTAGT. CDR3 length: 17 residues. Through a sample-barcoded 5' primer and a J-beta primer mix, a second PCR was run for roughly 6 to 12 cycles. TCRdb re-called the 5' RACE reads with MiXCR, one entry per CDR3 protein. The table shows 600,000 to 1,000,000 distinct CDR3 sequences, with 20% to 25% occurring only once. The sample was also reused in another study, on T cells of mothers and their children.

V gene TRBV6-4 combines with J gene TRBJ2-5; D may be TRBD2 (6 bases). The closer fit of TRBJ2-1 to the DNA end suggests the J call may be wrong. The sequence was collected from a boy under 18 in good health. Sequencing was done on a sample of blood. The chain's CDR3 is CASSDSTRGISGNEQFF. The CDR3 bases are TGTGCCAGCAGTGACTCGACCCGCGGGATTTCGGGAAATGAGCAGTTCTTC.